This is a list of T cell receptor beta chains from one sample in a study of T-cell reconstitution after alpha-beta-depleted transplantation in children. TCRdb independently ran MiXCR on the PCR reads; one entry per CDR3 protein. The profile shows some 550,000 distinct CDR3 sequences, about a sixth of them singletons. Sequenced here: PBMCs from the stem cell graft donor, sampled from the stem cell graft. The source is a human donor who donated a stem cell graft to a child with acute lymphoblastic leukemia. Each CDR3 is given with its conserved first and last residue. Fields, in order: D gene, J gene, V gene, clone size, CDR3 DNA, CDR3 protein. D genes are given only for firm matches. Expanded clones are given a class, and other clones once, few, many or no size at all.

>NA|TRBJ2-1|TRBV5-1|many
TGTGCCAGCAGCTTTAACTACAATGAGCAGTTCTTC
CASSFNYNEQFF
>NA|TRBJ2-1|TRBV12-3/TRBV12-4|NA
TGTGCCAGCAGTTTAGGGGCTAGGGACTCAAGGGTGTTC
CASSLGARDSRVF
>NA|TRBJ1-2|TRBV7-9|few
TGTGCCAGCAGCGAGAGACAATTGGACCCCTATGGCTACACCTTC
CASSERQLDPYGYTF
>NA|TRBJ2-1|TRBV10-3|few
TGTGCCATCAGCGCCCGGGACCTGCGGAACGATGAGCAGTTCTTC
CAISARDLRNDEQFF
>NA|TRBJ2-3|TRBV5-1|NA
TGCGCCAGCAGCGCCGACCGGGACACACTCTCTAATACGCAGTATTTT
CASSADRDTLSNTQYF
>NA|TRBJ2-1|TRBV4-1|NA
TGCGCCAGCAGCCTTGACGAGGGAGGTTCCTACGAGCAGTTCTTC
CASSLDEGGSYEQFF
>TRBD2|TRBJ2-7|TRBV7-9|few
TGTGCCAGCAGCCCCGGGGGGGCGCGGGCCTACGAGCAGTACTTC
CASSPGGARAYEQYF
>NA|TRBJ2-5|TRBV12-3/TRBV12-4|NA
TGTGCCAGCAGTGTCACCCAAGAGACCCAGTACTTC
CASSVTQETQYF
>TRBD1|TRBJ1-2|TRBV7-9|few
TGTGCCAGCCGACGCCTCTCCTGGGACAGGGAGTTCCATGGCTACACCTTC
CASRRLSWDREFHGYTF
>NA|TRBJ1-2|TRBV6-2/TRBV6-3|few
TGTGCCAGCTGGCTCAGGGGAAAGGACTATGGCTACACCTTC
CASWLRGKDYGYTF
>NA|TRBJ2-1|TRBV30|NA
TGTGCCTGGAAACTAGGGCCCTCCTACAATGAGCAGTTCTTC
CAWKLGPSYNEQFF
>NA|TRBJ1-5|TRBV6-4|few
TGTGCCAGCAGCCACAACCGAGCAGGGGCAATGAGTAGCAATCAGCCCCAGCATTTT
CASSHNRAGAMSSNQPQHF
>NA|TRBJ1-3|TRBV4-1|few
TGCGCCAGCAGCCAATCGGAGGGGCCAAACACCATATATTTT
CASSQSEGPNTIYF
>NA|TRBJ1-2|TRBV5-1|few
TGCGCCAGCAGCCCCACTGCAGCAGCCCAACCCCGTGGCTACACCTTC
CASSPTAAAQPRGYTF
>TRBD2|TRBJ2-3|TRBV27|NA
TGTGCCAGCAGCCTGACTAGCGGGATTTCGGCAGATACGCAGTATTTT
CASSLTSGISADTQYF
>NA|TRBJ2-7|TRBV3-1|few
TGTGCCAGCAGCCGGACACTGAGCTCCTACGAGCAGTACTTC
CASSRTLSSYEQYF
>NA|TRBJ2-7|TRBV19|NA
TGTGCCAGTAGTATAGGACAGAGCTCCTACGAGCAGTACTTC
CASSIGQSSYEQYF
>TRBD2|TRBJ2-1|TRBV7-9|NA
TGTGCCAGCAGCTCCCCCGGGACTAGCGGGAGTTACGAGCAGTTCTTC
CASSSPGTSGSYEQFF
>NA|TRBJ2-4|TRBV27|NA
TGTGCCAGCAGTTTCGGAGGCAAAAACATTCAGTACTTC
CASSFGGKNIQYF
>NA|TRBJ2-1|TRBV20-1|few
TGCAGTGCTAGATCTGGGAAGACTAGCTCCTACAATGAGCAGTTCTTC
CSARSGKTSSYNEQFF
>NA|TRBJ1-5|TRBV7-8|few
TGTGCCAGCAGCTTCTCGGGGAAGAGGAGCAATCAGCCCCAGCATTTT
CASSFSGKRSNQPQHF
>NA|TRBJ2-2|TRBV2|NA
TGTGCCAGCAGTGAACCCCAGAGAGGGGACACCGGGGAGCTGTTTTTT
CASSEPQRGDTGELFF
>TRBD2|TRBJ2-7|TRBV5-1|few
TGCGCCAGCAGCTTGCCGGGCGGGAGGCAGATCTACGAGCAGTACTTC
CASSLPGGRQIYEQYF
>TRBD2|TRBJ2-2|TRBV14|NA
TGTGCCAGCAGCCAACCTGGACTAGCGGGAGGCATCGGGGAGCTGTTTTTT
CASSQPGLAGGIGELFF
>TRBD1|TRBJ1-5|TRBV4-1|few
TGCGCCAGCAGCCGAGTTACCGGGACAGCAAATCAGCCCCAGCATTTT
CASSRVTGTANQPQHF
>NA|TRBJ2-5|TRBV5-1|many
TGCGCCAGCAGCTTGGAGGGGGAGACCCAGTACTTC
CASSLEGETQYF
>TRBD1|TRBJ1-2|TRBV6-1|many
TGTGCCAGCAGGACGCCGGGACAGGGCCCCCATGGCTACACCTTC
CASRTPGQGPHGYTF
>NA|TRBJ1-1|TRBV30|many
TGTGCCTGGAGCCTAGGAGGGTTAGGCGTAGCTTTCTTT
CAWSLGGLGVAFF
>NA|TRBJ1-6|TRBV5-1|NA
TGCGCCAGCAGCTTGGAGGGCCCTTTCCTCCACTTT
CASSLEGPFLHF
>TRBD2|TRBJ2-3|TRBV4-1|NA
TGCGCCAGCAGCCGGGGACTAGATCGCACAGATACGCAGTATTTT
CASSRGLDRTDTQYF
>TRBD2|TRBJ2-1|TRBV10-1|NA
TGCGCCAGCAGTGAGTCACTAGCGCCCTACAATGAGCAGTTCTTC
CASSESLAPYNEQFF
>TRBD1|TRBJ1-1|TRBV12-3/TRBV12-4|NA
TGTGCCAGCAGCAGGACAGGGTACGGGCTATACGCTGAAGCTTTCTTT
CASSRTGYGLYAEAFF
>NA|TRBJ1-1|TRBV12-3/TRBV12-4|NA
TGTGCCAGCAGTCAACTAGCCGATGGTGGGGAAGCTTTCTTT
CASSQLADGGEAFF
>TRBD1|TRBJ2-5|TRBV27|NA
TGTGCCAGCAAGGGACAGGGGTACCAAGAGACCCAGTACTTC
CASKGQGYQETQYF
>TRBD1|TRBJ2-1|TRBV5-1|few
TGCGCCAGCAGCCGACAGGGAATGAGAGACGGTGAGCAGTTCTTC
CASSRQGMRDGEQFF
>NA|TRBJ2-1|TRBV29-1|few
TGCAGCGTTGCCTCCGTAGGTGAGCAGTTCTTC
CSVASVGEQFF
>NA|TRBJ2-1|TRBV15|few
TGTGCCACCAGCAGAGGGCTCGGGGAGATCTACAATGAGCAGTTCTTC
CATSRGLGEIYNEQFF
>NA|TRBJ2-1|TRBV10-2|NA
TGCGCCAGCAGTGATTCGGTGATGGCAGGGGTCACACACAATGAGCAGTTCTTC
CASSDSVMAGVTHNEQFF
>TRBD1|TRBJ2-7|TRBV20-1|few
TGCAGTGCTAGGGGTACGGTTGCGAGACAGGGGTCCTACGAGCAGTACTTC
CSARGTVARQGSYEQYF
>TRBD1|TRBJ2-1|TRBV7-2|NA
TGTGCCAGCAGCTTAAACCAGGGGGACAATGAGCAGTTCTTC
CASSLNQGDNEQFF
>TRBD1|TRBJ2-7|TRBV7-6|NA
TGTGCCAGCAGCTTAGCGCGTAGACAGGGGTACTACGAGCAGTACTTC
CASSLARRQGYYEQYF
>NA|TRBJ2-5|TRBV5-1|NA
TGCGCCAGCAAGTCGACGGGGGCAGGGGAGACCCAGTACTTC
CASKSTGAGETQYF
>NA|TRBJ1-1|TRBV6-1|few
TGTGCCAGCAGTGACTTGGGGGCGTCAAACACTGAAGCTTTCTTT
CASSDLGASNTEAFF
>NA|TRBJ2-5|TRBV20-1|few
TGCAGTGCTAGAGCAGGCAGTAAAACTAAGACCCAGTACTTC
CSARAGSKTKTQYF
>NA|TRBJ1-2|TRBV9|NA
TGTGCCAGCAGCGTAGGAGAACCCTCTCACCCGCGCTATGGCTACACCTTC
CASSVGEPSHPRYGYTF
>NA|TRBJ1-6|TRBV12-3/TRBV12-4|NA
TGTGCCAGCAGTCTGACACAATCCTACACCCTCCACTTT
CASSLTQSYTLHF
>TRBD1|TRBJ2-7|TRBV10-2|NA
TGCGCCAGCAGTGAGTCGAGACAGGGGAGCTACGAGCAGTACTTC
CASSESRQGSYEQYF
>TRBD1|TRBJ2-1|TRBV29-1|many
TGCAGCGGCGGTCGACAGGGGGCCTACAATGAGCAGTTCTTC
CSGGRQGAYNEQFF
>NA|TRBJ2-2|TRBV7-3|NA
TGTGCCAGCAGCTTAATTACCGGGGCAGGGATGAACACCGGGGAGCTGTTTTTT
CASSLITGAGMNTGELFF
>NA|TRBJ1-3|TRBV20-1|NA
TGCAGTGCTAGAGCTGGGACCGGAAACACCATATATTTT
CSARAGTGNTIYF
>NA|TRBJ2-1|TRBV11-2|few
TGTGCCAGCAGCGGCCTTTCCAATGAGCAGTTCTTC
CASSGLSNEQFF
>TRBD2|TRBJ2-1|TRBV7-3|few
TGTGCCAGCAGCTCCCGGGGACTAGCGGGAGGCAATGAGCAGTTCTTC
CASSSRGLAGGNEQFF
>NA|TRBJ2-3|TRBV3-1|NA
TGTGCCAGCAGCCAACGGGGCTCACTGTGGGCAGATACGCAGTATTTT
CASSQRGSLWADTQYF
>TRBD1|TRBJ1-1|TRBV5-8|NA
TGTGCCAGCAGCCTGGGACAGCGGACCATGAACACTGAAGCTTTCTTT
CASSLGQRTMNTEAFF
>TRBD1|TRBJ1-1|TRBV12-3/TRBV12-4|few
TGTGCCAGCAGTTTAGTATGGACAGGGACTGAAGCTTTCTTT
CASSLVWTGTEAFF